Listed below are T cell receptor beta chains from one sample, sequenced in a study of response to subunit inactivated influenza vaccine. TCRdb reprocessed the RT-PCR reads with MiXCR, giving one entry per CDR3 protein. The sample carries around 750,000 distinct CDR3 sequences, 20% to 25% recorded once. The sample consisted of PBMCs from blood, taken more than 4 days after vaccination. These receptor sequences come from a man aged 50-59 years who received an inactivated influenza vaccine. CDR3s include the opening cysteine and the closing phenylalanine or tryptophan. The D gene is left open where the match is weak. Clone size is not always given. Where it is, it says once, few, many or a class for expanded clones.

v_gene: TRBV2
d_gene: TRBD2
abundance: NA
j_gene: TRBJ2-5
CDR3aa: CASSDLAGVETQYF
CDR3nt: TGTGCCAGCAGTGATCTAGCGGGAGTAGAGACCCAGTACTTC

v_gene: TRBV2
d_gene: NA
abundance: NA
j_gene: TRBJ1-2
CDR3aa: CASSENTNYGYTF
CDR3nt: TGTGCCAGCAGTGAGAACACGAACTATGGCTACACCTTC

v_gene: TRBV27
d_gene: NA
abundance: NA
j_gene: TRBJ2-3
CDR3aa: CASSLRRQTTDTQYF
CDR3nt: TGTGCCAGCAGTTTACGGCGACAGACGACAGATACGCAGTATTTT

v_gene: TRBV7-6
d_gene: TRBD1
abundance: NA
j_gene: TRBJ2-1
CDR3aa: CASSLEDRAKQFF
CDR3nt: TGTGCCAGCAGCTTAGAAGACAGGGCGAAGCAGTTCTTC

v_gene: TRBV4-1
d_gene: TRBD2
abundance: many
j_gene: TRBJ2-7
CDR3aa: CASSLIMTSGGPSSYEQYF
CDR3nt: TGCGCCAGCAGCCTAATAATGACTAGCGGGGGGCCATCTTCCTACGAGCAGTACTTC

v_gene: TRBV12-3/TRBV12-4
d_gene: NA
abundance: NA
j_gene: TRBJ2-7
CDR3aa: CASSFTRYEQYF
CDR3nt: TGTGCCAGCAGTTTTACCCGCTACGAGCAGTACTTC

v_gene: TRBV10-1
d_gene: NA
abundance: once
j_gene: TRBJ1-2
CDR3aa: CASSDIAVGYGYTF
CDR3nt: TGCGCCAGCAGTGATATTGCCGTGGGTTATGGCTACACCTTC

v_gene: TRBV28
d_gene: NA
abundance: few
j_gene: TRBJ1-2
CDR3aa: CASSLGLVTRTGNYGYTF
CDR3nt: TGTGCCAGCAGTTTGGGTTTAGTGACCCGTACAGGGAACTATGGCTACACCTTC

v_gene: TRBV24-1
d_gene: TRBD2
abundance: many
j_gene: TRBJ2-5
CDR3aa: CATSDPGTSGRVGETQYF
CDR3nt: TGTGCCACCAGTGACCCCGGGACTAGCGGGAGAGTGGGCGAGACCCAGTACTTC

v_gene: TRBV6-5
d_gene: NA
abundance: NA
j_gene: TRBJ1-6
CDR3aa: CASSYGPSYNSPLHF
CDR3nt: TGTGCCAGCAGTTACGGGCCATCCTATAATTCACCCCTCCACTTT

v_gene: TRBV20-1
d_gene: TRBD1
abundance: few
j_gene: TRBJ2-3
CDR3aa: CSAGPETGDPDTQYF
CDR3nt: TGCAGTGCTGGTCCGGAGACAGGGGACCCAGATACGCAGTATTTT

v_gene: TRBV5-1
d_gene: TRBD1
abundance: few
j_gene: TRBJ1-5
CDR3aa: CASSLQGQYNQPQHF
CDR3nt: TGCGCCAGCAGCCTACAGGGACAGTACAATCAGCCCCAGCATTTT

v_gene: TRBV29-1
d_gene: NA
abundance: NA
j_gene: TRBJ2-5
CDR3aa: CSFLGIQETQYF
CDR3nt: TGCAGCTTTCTAGGGATTCAAGAGACCCAGTACTTC

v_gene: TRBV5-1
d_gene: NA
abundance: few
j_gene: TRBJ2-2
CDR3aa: CASSLEGIRTGELFF
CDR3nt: TGCGCCAGCAGCTTGGAGGGAATCAGGACCGGGGAGCTGTTTTTT

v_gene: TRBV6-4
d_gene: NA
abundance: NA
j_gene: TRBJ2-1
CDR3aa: CASSALPGSEQFF
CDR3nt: TGTGCCAGCAGTGCACTGCCCGGCAGTGAGCAGTTCTTC

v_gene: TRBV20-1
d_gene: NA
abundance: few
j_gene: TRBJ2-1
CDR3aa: CSARAVRGRGEQFF
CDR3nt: TGCAGTGCTAGGGCCGTGAGGGGGAGGGGTGAGCAGTTCTTC

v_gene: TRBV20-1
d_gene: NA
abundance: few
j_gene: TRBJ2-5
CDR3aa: CSASWIQETQYF
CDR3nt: TGCAGTGCTAGTTGGATTCAAGAGACCCAGTACTTC

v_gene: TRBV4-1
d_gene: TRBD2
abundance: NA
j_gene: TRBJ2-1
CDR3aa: CASSQVPAAGAIERNEQFF
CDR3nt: TGCGCCAGCAGCCAAGTTCCAGCAGCGGGGGCAATAGAAAGGAATGAGCAGTTCTTC

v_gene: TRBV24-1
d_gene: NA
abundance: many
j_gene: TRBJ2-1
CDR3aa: CATSDENVHNEQFF
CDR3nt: TGTGCCACCAGTGATGAGAACGTTCACAATGAGCAGTTCTTC

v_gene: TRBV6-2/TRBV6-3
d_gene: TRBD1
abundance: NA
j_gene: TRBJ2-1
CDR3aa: CASSYPRDRGQFKSSYNEQFF
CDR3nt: TGTGCCAGCAGTTACCCTCGGGACAGGGGGCAATTCAAAAGCTCCTACAATGAGCAGTTCTTC

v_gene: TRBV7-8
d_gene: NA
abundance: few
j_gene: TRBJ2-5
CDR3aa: CASTLKRPGRRGGETQYF
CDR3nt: TGTGCCAGCACCTTAAAAAGGCCGGGGCGCAGGGGAGGAGAGACCCAGTACTTC

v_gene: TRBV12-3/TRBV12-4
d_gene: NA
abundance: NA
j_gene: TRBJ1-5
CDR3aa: CASSLPRGNQPQHF
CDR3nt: TGTGCCAGCAGCCTTCCAAGGGGCAATCAGCCCCAGCATTTT

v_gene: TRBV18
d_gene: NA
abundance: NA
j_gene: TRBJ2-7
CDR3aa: CASSPPDRSYEQYF
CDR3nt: TGTGCCAGCTCACCACCCGACAGGTCCTACGAGCAGTACTTC

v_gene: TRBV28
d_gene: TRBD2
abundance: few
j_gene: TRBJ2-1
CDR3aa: CASSSPGLAGDLTYNEQFF
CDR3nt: TGTGCCAGCAGTTCCCCCGGACTAGCGGGAGATTTAACCTACAATGAGCAGTTCTTC

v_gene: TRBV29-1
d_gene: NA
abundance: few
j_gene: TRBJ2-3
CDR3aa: CSVSHSFTDTQYF
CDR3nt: TGCAGCGTTTCCCACAGTTTCACAGATACGCAGTATTTT